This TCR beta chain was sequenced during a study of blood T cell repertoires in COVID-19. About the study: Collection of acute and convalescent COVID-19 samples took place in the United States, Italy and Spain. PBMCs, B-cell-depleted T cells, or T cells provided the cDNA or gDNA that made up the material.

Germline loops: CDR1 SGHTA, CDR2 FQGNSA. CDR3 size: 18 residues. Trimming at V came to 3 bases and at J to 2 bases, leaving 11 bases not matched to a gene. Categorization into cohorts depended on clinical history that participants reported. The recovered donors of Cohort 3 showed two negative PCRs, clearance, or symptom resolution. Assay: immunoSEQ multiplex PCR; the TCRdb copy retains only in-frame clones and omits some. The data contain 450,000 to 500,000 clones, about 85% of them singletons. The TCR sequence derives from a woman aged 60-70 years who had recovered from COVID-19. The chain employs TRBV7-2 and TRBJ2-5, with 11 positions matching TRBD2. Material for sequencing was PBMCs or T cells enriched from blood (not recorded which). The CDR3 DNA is TGTGCCAGCAGCTTGATAGCGGGGGGGCTCGTAGGGCAAGAGACCCAGTACTTC. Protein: CASSLIAGGLVGQETQYF.